The 12 T cell receptor beta chains presented below share a single source sample, sequenced in a study of blood T cells in healthy people across ages. Primers used in a second PCR of roughly 6 to 12 cycles were a sample-barcoded 5' primer and a J-beta primer mix. A single record per CDR3 protein comes from TCRdb applying MiXCR to the 5' RACE reads. Of around 800,000 distinct CDR3 sequences detected, around 25% appear once; the ten largest clones hold approximately 2.9%. These sequences were also reported in another study, on T cells of mothers and their children.

The sample consisted of blood. The receptors originated from a boy younger than 18 in good health.

The chain links TRBV14 to TRBJ1-4, with D unresolved. V was shortened by 0 bases and J by 13 bases, with 9 bases between the two germline ends. Germline CDR1 SGHDN, CDR2 FVKESK. The CDR3 runs to 12 residues. The CDR3 DNA sequence: TGTGCCAGCAGCCAAGATCTGGGAGTACTGTTTTTT. Its protein product is CASSQDLGVLFF.

This chain connects TRBV20-1 to TRBJ1-2; D is undetermined. The germline gives CDR1 DFQATT, CDR2 SNEGSKA (reference sequence). Trimming removed 4 bases from V and 2 bases from J, with 14 bases in between. This CDR3 is 14 amino acids long. The CDR3 reads CSAIEGTSNYGYTF. The CDR3, as DNA: TGCAGTGCTATAGAGGGCACTTCGAACTATGGCTACACCTTC.

There are a few counts of this clonotype. The V and J genes are TRBV12-3 or TRBV12-4 and TRBJ2-5; tentative D call: TRBD1 (5 bases). With the DNA end fitting TRBJ2-1 better, the J assignment may be wrong. The CDR3 consists of 15 residues. The CDR3 bases are TGTGCCAGCAGTTTTATGGGGCTAAGTGACAATGAGCAGTTCTTC. It translates to CASSFMGLSDNEQFF.

The V gene is TRBV4-1, the J gene TRBJ2-6; weak D call: TRBD1 (5 bases). Trimming shortened V by 0 bases and J by 3 bases, and 21 bases separated the two germline ends. The CDR3 extends over 20 amino acids. CDR1 is MGHRA and CDR2 is YSYEKL in the germline V gene. The chain's CDR3 is CASSQDPGRVNRRGANVLTF. The CDR3 DNA follows: TGCGCCAGCAGCCAAGATCCGGGCAGGGTAAATCGCCGTGGGGCCAACGTCCTGACTTTC.

The chain recombines TRBV6-5 with TRBJ1-1; TRBD1 matches at 7 bases. The CDR3 runs to 14 residues. CDR1 is MNHEY and CDR2 is SVGAGI in the germline V gene. Trimming removed 5 bases from V and 3 bases from J; junction bases left unmatched: 6. Here the CDR3 DNA reads TGTGCCAGCAGTCAAGGGGGCAGGGACACTGAAGCTTTCTTT. Translating gives CASSQGGRDTEAFF.

The V gene is TRBV10-3, the J gene TRBJ1-2, with no clear D. V dropped 0 bases and J dropped 5 bases, with 10 bases sitting between them. This CDR3 contains 14 residues. In germline, CDR1 is ENHRY, CDR2 SYGVKD. This chain's CDR3 is CAISESGADYGYTF. The CDR3, as DNA: TGTGCCATCAGTGAGTCGGGCGCAGATTATGGCTACACCTTC.

The V and J genes are TRBV5-1 and TRBJ2-7; D assignment may be TRBD1 or TRBD2 (5 bases each). The CDR3 loop spans 15 amino acids. From germline, CDR1 is SGHRS and CDR2 YFSETQ. V gave up 5 bases and J gave up 1 base, with 16 bases separating them. The CDR3 coding sequence is TGCGCCAGCAGGCCGACCGGGACGTATTCCTACGAGCAGTACTTC. Translated: CASRPTGTYSYEQYF.

This clonotype was counted a few times. The J gene is TRBJ2-4, the V gene TRBV29-1; TRBD2 is a possible D gene (5 bases). This CDR3 contains 15 residues. Trimming cost V 5 bases and J 1 base, with 15 bases left between them. Per germline, CDR1 SQVTM and CDR2 ANQGSEA. For the CDR3, the DNA is TGCAGCGTTTCTACAGCCGGGGTTGCCAAAAACATTCAGTACTTC. Protein product: CSVSTAGVAKNIQYF.

There are a few counts of this clonotype. The CDR3 DNA reads TGTGCCAGCCGGGACCCCGTGGGTGAAAAACTGTTTTTT. It specifies CASRDPVGEKLFF. This chain joins TRBV6-6 and TRBJ1-4; D is perhaps TRBD1 (5 bases). Trimming removed 8 bases from V and 7 bases from J, with 14 bases in between. Per the germline V gene, CDR1 is MNHNY and CDR2 is SVGAGI (reference sequence). CDR3 length: 13 amino acids.

The chain joins TRBV29-1 to TRBJ2-1, with unresolved D. CDR1 and CDR2 (germline): SQVTM, ANQGSEA. This CDR3 comprises 14 residues. Between the trimmed V and J ends, which lost 3 bases and 4 bases, there was a span of 13 bases. The DNA for the CDR3 is TGCAGCGTTGATGGGCCAGAAACTTACAATGAGCAGTTCTTC. It translates to CSVDGPETYNEQFF.

V is TRBV12-3 or TRBV12-4 and J is TRBJ2-5; a possible D gene is TRBD1 (5 bases). The J call may be wrong; the DNA end is better matched by TRBJ2-1. The CDR3 contains 14 residues. CDR3 region: CASSAVRVYNEQFF. CDR3 in DNA: TGTGCCAGCAGCGCAGTCAGGGTTTACAATGAGCAGTTCTTC.

The table lists this clonotype with a few counts. The chain employs TRBV6-2 or TRBV6-3 and TRBJ1-4; D uncertain. Germline lookup yields CDR1 MNHEY and CDR2 SVGEGT. The CDR3 extends over 13 amino acids. V was trimmed by 8 bases and J by 5 bases, leaving 12 bases between them. CDR3 region: CASSRALNEKLFF. The CDR3 DNA reads TGTGCCAGCTCAAGGGCTTTGAATGAAAAACTGTTTTTT.